This T cell receptor (beta chain) was recovered during a study of T cell responses to AZD1222 COVID-19 vaccine. Study-level results: Vaccine-related CD4 TCRs covered spike, predominating at 160-218 and 743-854. Only 6 or 7 individuals given AZD1222 were seropositive at baseline.

The length of the CDR3 is 14 residues. J lost 5 bases, V lost 6 bases, and 12 bases had no gene match. Per the germline V gene, CDR1 is SQVTM and CDR2 is ANQGSEA. Assay: immunoSEQ multiplex PCR; the TCRdb copy retains only in-frame clones and omits some. This sample has about 110,000 clones, with approximately 90% found just once. On this clone: Its specificity is not known.

The chain recombines TRBV29-1 with TRBJ1-2, with 7 bases lining up with TRBD1. The source was peripheral blood, collected on day 0 of AZD1222 vaccination. The sequence was obtained from an adult in good health. CDR3 protein: CSVRLPGQTYGYTF. The CDR3 DNA reads TGCAGCGTCAGGCTTCCGGGACAGACATATGGCTACACCTTC.